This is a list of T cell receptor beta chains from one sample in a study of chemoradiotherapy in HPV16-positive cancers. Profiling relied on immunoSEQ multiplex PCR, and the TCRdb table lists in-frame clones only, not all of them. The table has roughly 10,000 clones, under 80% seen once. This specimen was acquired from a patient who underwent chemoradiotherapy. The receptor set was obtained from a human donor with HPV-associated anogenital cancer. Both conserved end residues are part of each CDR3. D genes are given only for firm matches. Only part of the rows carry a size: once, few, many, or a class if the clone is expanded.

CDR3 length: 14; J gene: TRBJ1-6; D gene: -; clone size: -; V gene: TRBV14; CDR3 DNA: TGTGCCAGCAGACCGACAGCCACTAATTCACCCCTCCACTTT; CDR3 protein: CASRPTATNSPLHF
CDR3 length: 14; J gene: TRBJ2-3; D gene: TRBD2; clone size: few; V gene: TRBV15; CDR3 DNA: TGTGCCACCAGCAAAGGACTAGCGGGTGATACGCAGTATTTT; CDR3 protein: CATSKGLAGDTQYF
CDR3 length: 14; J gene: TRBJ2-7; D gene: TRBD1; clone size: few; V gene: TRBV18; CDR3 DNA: TGTGCCAGCTCACCAGGGACAGGGTTCTACGAGCAGTACTTC; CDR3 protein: CASSPGTGFYEQYF
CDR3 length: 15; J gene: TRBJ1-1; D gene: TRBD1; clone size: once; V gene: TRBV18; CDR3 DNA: TGTGCCAGCTCACCATTAGGGGACAGGGAAGTTGTTAGGCGATTT; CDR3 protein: CASSPLGDREVVRRF
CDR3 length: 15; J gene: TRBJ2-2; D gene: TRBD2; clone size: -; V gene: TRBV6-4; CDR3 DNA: TGTGCCAGCAGCCTAGCGGGAGGGGACACCGGGGAGCTGTTTTTT; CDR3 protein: CASSLAGGDTGELFF
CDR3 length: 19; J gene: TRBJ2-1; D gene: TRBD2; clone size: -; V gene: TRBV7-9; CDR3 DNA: TGTGCCAGCAGCTTACTTAAGCGGGAGGGAAAGCGGTCCTACAATGAGCAGTTCTTC; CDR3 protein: CASSLLKREGKRSYNEQFF
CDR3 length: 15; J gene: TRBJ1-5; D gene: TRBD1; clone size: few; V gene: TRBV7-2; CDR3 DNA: TGTGCCAGCAGCTACGGGACAGGGGGTTGGCAGCCCCAGCATTTT; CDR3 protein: CASSYGTGGWQPQHF
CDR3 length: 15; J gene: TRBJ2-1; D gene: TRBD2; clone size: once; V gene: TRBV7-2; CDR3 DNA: TGTGCCAGCAGCTCCGGACTAGGCCAGTACAATGAGCAGTTCTTC; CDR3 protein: CASSSGLGQYNEQFF
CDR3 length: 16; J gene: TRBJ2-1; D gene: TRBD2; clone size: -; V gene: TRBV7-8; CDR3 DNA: TGTGCCAGCAGCCCTGGGACTAGCGGGGGATCGAATGAGCAGTTCTTC; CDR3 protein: CASSPGTSGGSNEQFF
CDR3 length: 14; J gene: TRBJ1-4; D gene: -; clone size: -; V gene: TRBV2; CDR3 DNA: TGTGCCAGCAGTGTGGGCAATCCTAATGAAAAACTGTTTTTT; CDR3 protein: CASSVGNPNEKLFF
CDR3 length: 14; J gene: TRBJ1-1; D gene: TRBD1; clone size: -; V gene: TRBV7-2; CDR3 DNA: TGTGCCAGCAGCTTGAGAAGGACAGGGGGCGATGCTTTCTTT; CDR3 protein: CASSLRRTGGDAFF
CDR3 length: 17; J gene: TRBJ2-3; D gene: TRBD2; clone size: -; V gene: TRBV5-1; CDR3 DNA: TGCGCCAGCAGCCCACGAGACGGGAGGGGTGGGGCAGATACGCAGTATTTT; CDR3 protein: CASSPRDGRGGADTQYF
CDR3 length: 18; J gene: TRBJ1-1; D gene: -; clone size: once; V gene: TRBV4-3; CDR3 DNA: TGCGCCAGCAGCCAAGATCGCGCCCGGGACACGGAGAACACTGAAGCTTTCTTT; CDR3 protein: CASSQDRARDTENTEAFF
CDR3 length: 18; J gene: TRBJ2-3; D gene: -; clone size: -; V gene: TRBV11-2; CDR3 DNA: TGTGCCAGCAGCCCTGACAGGTTGACTACCTTAGACACAGATACGCAGTATTTT; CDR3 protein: CASSPDRLTTLDTDTQYF
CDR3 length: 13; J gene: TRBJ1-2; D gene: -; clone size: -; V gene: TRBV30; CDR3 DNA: TGTGCCTGGAGTGTACCCGCAGGGGACTCTCTCACCTTC; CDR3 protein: CAWSVPAGDSLTF
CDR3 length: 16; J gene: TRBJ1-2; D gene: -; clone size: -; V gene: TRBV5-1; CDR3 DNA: TGCGCCAGCAGCTTGACCCCAGGAGTAGCTAACTATGGCTACACCTTC; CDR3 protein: CASSLTPGVANYGYTF
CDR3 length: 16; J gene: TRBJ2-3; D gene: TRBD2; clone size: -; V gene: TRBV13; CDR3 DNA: TGTGCCAGCAGCTTACGCGCGGGGGGGCGCACAGATACGCAGTATTTT; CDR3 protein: CASSLRAGGRTDTQYF
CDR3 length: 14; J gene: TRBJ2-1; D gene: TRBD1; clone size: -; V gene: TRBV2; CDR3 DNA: TGTGCCAGCAAGTGGGGCCTTACGGGACAGGTCGAGTTCTTC; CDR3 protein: CASKWGLTGQVEFF
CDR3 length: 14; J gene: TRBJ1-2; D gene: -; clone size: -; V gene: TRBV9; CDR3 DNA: TGTGCCAGCAGCGTAGGGACATGGGTGGATGGCTACACCTTC; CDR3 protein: CASSVGTWVDGYTF
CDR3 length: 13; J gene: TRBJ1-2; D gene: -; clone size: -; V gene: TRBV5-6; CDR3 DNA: TGTGCCAGCAGTAAGGGGCAGTCGGGTGGCTACACCTTC; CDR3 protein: CASSKGQSGGYTF
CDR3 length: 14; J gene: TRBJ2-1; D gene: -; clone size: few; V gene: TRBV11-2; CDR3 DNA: TGTGCCAGCAGCTCCTTACGCGCTCACAATGAGCAGTTCTTC; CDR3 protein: CASSSLRAHNEQFF
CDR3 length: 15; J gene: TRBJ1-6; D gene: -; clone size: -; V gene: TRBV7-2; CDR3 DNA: TGTGCCAGCAGCTTTCAGTCCGGGGGCGGTTCACCCCTCCACTTT; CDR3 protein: CASSFQSGGGSPLHF